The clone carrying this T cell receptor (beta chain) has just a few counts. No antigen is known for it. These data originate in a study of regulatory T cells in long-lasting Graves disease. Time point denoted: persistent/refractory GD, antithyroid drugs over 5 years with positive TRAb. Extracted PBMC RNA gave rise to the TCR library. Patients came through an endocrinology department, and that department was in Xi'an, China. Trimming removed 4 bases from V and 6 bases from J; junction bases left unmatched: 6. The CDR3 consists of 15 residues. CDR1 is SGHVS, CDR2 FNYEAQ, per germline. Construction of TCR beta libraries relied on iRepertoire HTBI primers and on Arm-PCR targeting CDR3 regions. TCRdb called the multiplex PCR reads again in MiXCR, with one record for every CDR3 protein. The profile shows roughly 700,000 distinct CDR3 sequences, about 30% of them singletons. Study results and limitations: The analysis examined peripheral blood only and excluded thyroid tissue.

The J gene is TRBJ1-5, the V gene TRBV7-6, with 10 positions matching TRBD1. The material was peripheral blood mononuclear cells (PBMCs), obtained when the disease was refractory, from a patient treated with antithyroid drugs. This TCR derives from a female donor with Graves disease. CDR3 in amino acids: CASSSMTGGGQPQHF. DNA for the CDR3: TGTGCCAGCAGCTCAATGACAGGGGGCGGTCAGCCCCAGCATTTT.